Below are 28 T cell receptor beta chains sequenced from a single sample in a study of T cells in Graves' hyperthyroidism and ophthalmopathy. Amplification yielded TCR beta CDR3 regions, with RNA transcripts as the source. In the first-round RT-PCR of the TCR CDR3, the HTBI primer set was used. TCRdb recomputed calls from the multiplex PCR reads with MiXCR, one row per CDR3 protein. The sample holds about 700,000 distinct CDR3 sequences, just under 45% seen once. The sequencing input was peripheral blood or thyroid tissue (not recorded which). These receptors all come from an adult man with Graves' disease, either hyperthyroidism or ophthalmopathy (not recorded which).

This chain links TRBV12-3 or TRBV12-4 with TRBJ1-1; tentatively, D is TRBD1 (6 bases). V was cut by 7 bases and J by 4 bases, with 16 bases left in between. The CDR3 has 14 residues. CDR3 sequence (DNA): TGTGCCAGCATTGATACGACAGGTGCCACTGAAGCTTTCTTT. Protein sequence: CASIDTTGATEAFF.

This clonotype was seen ten or more times. The V call is TRBV29-1, the J call TRBJ1-2; tentative D call: TRBD1 (5 bases). V dropped 7 bases and J dropped 8 bases, with 17 bases sitting between them. This CDR3 is built from 12 residues. Germline loops: CDR1 SQVTM, CDR2 ANQGSEA. CDR3 sequence (DNA): TGCAGCGCATTGGGGGAGCAGGTCGGCTACACCTTC. This gives the protein CSALGEQVGYTF.

The gene calls are TRBV7-3 and TRBJ1-2, with D maybe TRBD1 (6 bases). The CDR3 contains 13 residues. The germline V gene has CDR1 SGHTA and CDR2 FQGTGA. Between the trimmed V and J ends, which lost 3 bases and 5 bases, there was a span of 10 bases. CDR3 bases: TGTGCCAGCAGCTTTCGAGGGGGATATGGCTACACCTTC. This encodes CASSFRGGYGYTF.

The rearrangement joins TRBV20-1 to TRBJ1-3; D is possibly TRBD1 (6 bases). Trimming took 6 bases from V and 4 from J, leaving 16 bases between them. The CDR3 has 14 amino acids. Germline V CDR1 and CDR2: DFQATT, SNEGSKA (reference sequence). The CDR3 is CSAGAGAMGNTIYF. CDR3 DNA sequence: TGCAGTGCAGGGGCGGGGGCCATGGGAAACACCATATATTTT.

This chain uses TRBV15 with TRBJ1-1; D call uncertain. Germline V gene sequence: CDR1 LNHNV, CDR2 YYDKDF (reference sequence). The CDR3 is made up of 15 amino acids. V was clipped by 4 bases and J by 1 base, with 13 bases between them. The CDR3 spells CATSTRRRTNTEAFF. The CDR3 DNA follows: TGTGCCACCAGCACCCGACGGCGAACGAACACTGAAGCTTTCTTT.

The J gene is TRBJ1-5, the V gene TRBV2; perhaps TRBD1 as D (6 bases). The CDR3 contains 13 residues. The germline CDR1 and CDR2 sequences are SNHLY and FYNNEI. The CDR3 sequence: CASPRTANQPQHF. CDR3 DNA: TGTGCTAGCCCTCGGACAGCCAATCAGCCCCAGCATTTT.

This clonotype was observed a few times. The chain employs TRBV7-8 and TRBJ1-6; 7 bases align to TRBD1. V gave up 6 bases and J gave up 10 bases; unmatched junction bases: 9. Germline V gene lookup returns CDR1 SGHVS and CDR2 FQNEAQ. The CDR3 is 14 residues long. In nucleotides, the CDR3 is TGTGCCAGCAGTTCCCTAGGGGGCCAATCACCCCTCCACTTT. It translates to CASSSLGGQSPLHF.

CDR3 coding DNA: TGCAGTGCCGCGCCAGGACAGGGCGAGGATGGCTACACCTTC. Protein sequence: CSAAPGQGEDGYTF. This chain connects TRBV20-1 to TRBJ1-2, with 8 positions matching TRBD1. Germline V gene lookup returns CDR1 DFQATT and CDR2 SNEGSKA (reference sequence). The CDR3 spans 14 residues. The trim removed 6 bases at V and 6 bases at J, leaving 12 bases unmatched.

This clonotype appeared a few times. The chain combines TRBV10-3 with TRBJ1-4, with 11 bases fitting TRBD1. The CDR3 totals 14 residues. Germline V lookup: CDR1 ENHRY, CDR2 SYGVKD. V lost 10 bases, J lost 11 bases, and 12 bases stayed unmatched. Here the CDR3 reads CASSRGQGAGKLFF. CDR3 nucleotides: TGTGCCAGCAGCCGCGGACAGGGGGCCGGGAAACTGTTTTTT.

This clonotype was seen at least ten times. The chain couples TRBV7-8 to TRBJ1-3, with a tentative D call TRBD1 (5 bases). Trimming removed 2 bases at V and 2 bases at J, with 10 bases between. This CDR3 has 15 amino acids. The germline CDR1 and CDR2 sequences are SGHVS and FQNEAQ. The CDR3 bases are TGTGCCAGCAGCTTAAACTCGGGGGCTGGAAACACCATATATTTT. It codes for CASSLNSGAGNTIYF.

The chain carries TRBV7-9 and TRBJ2-7, with D possibly being TRBD1 (6 bases). The V end lost 10 bases, the J end lost 1 base, and 17 bases lay between the germline ends. Germline V gives CDR1 SEHNR, CDR2 FQNEAQ (reference sequence). The CDR3 is 14 amino acids. DNA for the CDR3: TGTGCCACCCAGAGGGTGCAGGGGTCCTACGAGCAGTACTTC. Protein: CATQRVQGSYEQYF. The full variable domain, rest sourced from reference TRBV7-9 and TRBJ2-7, is DTGVSQNPRHKITKRGQNVTFRCDPISEHNRLYWYRQTLGQGPEFLTYFQNEAQLEKSRLLSDRFSAERPKGSFSTLEIQRTEQGDSAMYLCATQRVQGSYEQYFGPGTRLTVT.

Note on this clonotype: Without the conserved terminal phenylalanine or tryptophan, this CDR3 likely stems from a read error. The rearrangement joins TRBV24-1 to TRBJ1-2; 7 nucleotides agree with TRBD1. The V and J ends lost 0 bases and 5 bases, in that order; junction bases with no gene match: 2. From germline, CDR1 is KGHDR and CDR2 SFDVKD. CDR3 length: 14 residues. Here the CDR3 reads CATSDLATGYGYTS. CDR3 in DNA: TGTGCCACCAGTGATTTGGCGACAGGGTATGGCTACACCTCC.

This sequence joins TRBV5-1 and TRBJ1-2, with D tentatively TRBD1 (6 bases). Germline values: CDR1 SGHRS, CDR2 YFSETQ. This CDR3 is built from 12 residues. Trimming stripped 0 bases from V and 8 bases from J, with 8 bases between. DNA for the CDR3: TGCGCCAGCAGCTTGGAAGGACAGGGCTACACCTTC. Translation gives CASSLEGQGYTF.

This chain links TRBV7-2 with TRBJ1-5; the match to TRBD1 covers 8 bases. Trimming removed 5 bases from V and 3 bases from J; junction bases left unmatched: 9. Germline lookup yields CDR1 SGHTA and CDR2 FQGNSA. This CDR3 is 16 amino acids long. The CDR3 region is CASSLGTGYANQPQHF. DNA for the CDR3: TGTGCCAGCAGCCTGGGGACAGGCTATGCCAATCAGCCCCAGCATTTT.

The chain joins TRBV7-8 to TRBJ1-6; D not resolved. CDR1 is SGHVS, CDR2 FQNEAQ, per germline. This CDR3 is built from 18 residues. V was cut by 0 bases and J by 0 bases, with 12 bases left in between. CDR3 sequence: CASSLALRGSSYNSPLHF. CDR3 sequence (DNA): TGTGCCAGCAGCTTAGCGCTACGGGGAAGCTCCTATAATTCACCCCTCCACTTT.

The J gene is TRBJ1-1, the V gene TRBV9, with TRBD1 matching 10 bases. The CDR3 has 15 amino acids. Germline V gives CDR1 SGDLS, CDR2 YYNGEE. J was trimmed by 11 bases and V by 4 bases; bases with no gene match: 14. CDR3 DNA: TGTGCCAGCAGCCCTTCTCCGGGACAGGGGAATGATGCTTTCTTT. Translated, it gives CASSPSPGQGNDAFF.

The V call is TRBV20-1, the J call TRBJ1-1, with 9 bases fitting TRBD1. CDR1 is DFQATT, CDR2 SNEGSKA, per germline (reference sequence). The CDR3 extends over 17 amino acids. V trimming: 3 bases; J trimming: 1 base; junction bases outside the gene matches: 12. CDR3 residues: CSASPTGGGRRNTEAFF. The CDR3 DNA sequence: TGCAGTGCTAGCCCCACAGGGGGCGGTAGGAGGAACACTGAAGCTTTCTTT.

Worth noting for this clonotype: At one end, the junction sequence differs from germline, possibly due to a read error. This chain uses TRBV10-3 with TRBJ2-5, with TRBD1 matching 8 bases. This CDR3 is 15 amino acids long. Germline V gene data show CDR1 as ENHRY and CDR2 as SYGVKD. CDR3 sequence (DNA): TGTGCCAGCAGTGCCAGGACAGGGTACCAAGAGACCCAGTACTTC. This translates into CASSARTGYQETQYF.

The chain links TRBV9 to TRBJ1-5; D perhaps matches TRBD1 (6 bases). Trimming removed 4 bases at V and 8 bases at J, with 16 bases between. The CDR3 is 14 amino acids. Germline values: CDR1 SGDLS, CDR2 YYNGEE. The CDR3 DNA is TGTGCCAGCAGCTCACAGGGAAGATGGGAGCCCCAGCATTTT. Encoded protein: CASSSQGRWEPQHF.

This clonotype was seen a handful of times. This chain connects TRBV29-1 to TRBJ1-5; D perhaps matches TRBD1 (6 bases). The length of the CDR3 is 17 residues. The germline CDR1 and CDR2 sequences are SQVTM and ANQGSEA. Between the trimmed V and J ends, which lost 1 base and 9 bases, there was a span of 25 bases. CDR3 sequence reads: CSVEVQGSCRPRWPQHF. DNA of the CDR3: TGCAGCGTTGAAGTTCAGGGGAGTTGTCGACCGCGGTGGCCCCAGCATTTT. Full variable domain (rest looked up from reference TRBV29-1 and TRBJ1-5): SAVISQKPSRDICQRGTSLTIQCQVDSQVTMMFWYRQQPGQSLTLIATANQGSEATYESGFVIDKFPISRPNLTFSTLTVSNMSPEDSSIYLCSVEVQGSCRPRWPQHFGDGTRLSIL.

About this clonotype: A much larger clone differs from this one at a single base, so this may be a read error. The chain has TRBV7-3 and TRBJ1-1, with D uncertain. Trimming stripped 1 base from V and 6 bases from J, with 6 bases between. CDR3 length equals 12 residues. Germline assignment: CDR1 SGHTA and CDR2 FQGTGA. CDR3 coding DNA: TGTGCCAGCAGCTTAATGGGCCCTGAAGCTTTCTTT. Encoded protein: CASSLMGPEAFF. Variable domain in full (rest from reference TRBV7-3 and TRBJ1-1): GAGVSQTPSNKVTEKGKYVELRCDPISGHTALYWYRQSLGQGPEFLIYFQGTGAADDSGLPNDRFFAVRPEGSVSTLKIQRTERGDSAVYLCASSLMGPEAFFGQGTRLTVV.

This clonotype was seen once. CDR3 loop: CASSYAPVQYNSPLHF. The CDR3 DNA is TGTGCCAGCAGTTACGCCCCGGTACAGTATAATTCACCCCTCCACTTT. V is TRBV6-6 and J is TRBJ1-6; D gene ambiguous. Germline assignment: CDR1 MNHNY and CDR2 SVGAGI (reference sequence). Trimming removed 2 bases from V and 4 bases from J, with 12 bases in between. The CDR3 totals 16 residues.

The table lists this clonotype with many counts. This chain uses TRBV7-9 with TRBJ1-2; D possibly corresponds to TRBD1 (5 bases). V was clipped by 11 bases and J by 7 bases, with 14 bases between them. This CDR3 comprises 11 residues. Germline CDR1 SEHNR, CDR2 FQNEAQ (reference sequence). The CDR3 sequence: CAGGTSGGYTF. In DNA, the CDR3 is TGTGCCGGAGGGACGTCAGGTGGCTACACCTTC.

This clonotype has only a few counts. The chain links TRBV9 to TRBJ1-2; a possible D gene is TRBD1 (5 bases). Trimming shortened V by 0 bases and J by 6 bases, and 18 bases separated the two germline ends. Germline lookup yields CDR1 SGDLS and CDR2 YYNGEE. The CDR3 is 16 residues long. Here the CDR3 reads CASSVGGRGKRDGYTF. The CDR3, as DNA: TGTGCCAGCAGCGTAGGGGGACGGGGGAAGCGCGATGGCTACACCTTC.

This clonotype came up a few times. V is TRBV5-1 and J is TRBJ1-1, with 8 bases identical to TRBD1. The germline V gene encodes CDR1 SGHRS and CDR2 YFSETQ. Trimming at V came to 3 bases and at J to 7 bases, leaving 11 bases not matched to a gene. The CDR3 has 15 amino acids. CDR3 bases: TGCGCCAGCAGCTACCGACAGGGGAAGATTGATGAAGCTTTCTTT. It is translated as CASSYRQGKIDEAFF.

The rearrangement uses TRBV29-1 and TRBJ1-3, with 9 bases aligning to TRBD1. The CDR3 sequence is 15 residues long. Per the germline V gene, CDR1 is SQVTM and CDR2 is ANQGSEA. J was trimmed by 3 bases and V by 7 bases; bases with no gene match: 10. CDR3 residues: CSAGQGQGNGNTIYF. The CDR3 DNA is TGCAGCGCTGGACAGGGACAGGGTAATGGAAACACCATATATTTT.

Comment on this clonotype: At one boundary the junction diverges from the germline segment, which might be a read error. The chain combines TRBV7-8 with TRBJ1-1; TRBD1 matches 9 bases. There are 18 residues in the CDR3. The germline gives CDR1 SGHVS, CDR2 FQNEAQ. The CDR3 reads CASSSPLGTGPLNTEAFF. The CDR3 DNA is TGCGCCAGCAGCTCCCCACTCGGGACAGGGCCTTTGAACACTGAAGCTTTCTTT.

The chain employs TRBV2 and TRBJ2-7; 10 bases are a match to TRBD1. Germline V gene sequence: CDR1 SNHLY, CDR2 FYNNEI. Trimming removed 5 bases from V and 3 bases from J; junction bases left unmatched: 7. This CDR3 is built from 15 residues. This CDR3 reads CASSYPRTGGYEQYF. CDR3 coding DNA: TGTGCCAGCAGTTACCCTAGGACAGGGGGCTACGAGCAGTACTTC.